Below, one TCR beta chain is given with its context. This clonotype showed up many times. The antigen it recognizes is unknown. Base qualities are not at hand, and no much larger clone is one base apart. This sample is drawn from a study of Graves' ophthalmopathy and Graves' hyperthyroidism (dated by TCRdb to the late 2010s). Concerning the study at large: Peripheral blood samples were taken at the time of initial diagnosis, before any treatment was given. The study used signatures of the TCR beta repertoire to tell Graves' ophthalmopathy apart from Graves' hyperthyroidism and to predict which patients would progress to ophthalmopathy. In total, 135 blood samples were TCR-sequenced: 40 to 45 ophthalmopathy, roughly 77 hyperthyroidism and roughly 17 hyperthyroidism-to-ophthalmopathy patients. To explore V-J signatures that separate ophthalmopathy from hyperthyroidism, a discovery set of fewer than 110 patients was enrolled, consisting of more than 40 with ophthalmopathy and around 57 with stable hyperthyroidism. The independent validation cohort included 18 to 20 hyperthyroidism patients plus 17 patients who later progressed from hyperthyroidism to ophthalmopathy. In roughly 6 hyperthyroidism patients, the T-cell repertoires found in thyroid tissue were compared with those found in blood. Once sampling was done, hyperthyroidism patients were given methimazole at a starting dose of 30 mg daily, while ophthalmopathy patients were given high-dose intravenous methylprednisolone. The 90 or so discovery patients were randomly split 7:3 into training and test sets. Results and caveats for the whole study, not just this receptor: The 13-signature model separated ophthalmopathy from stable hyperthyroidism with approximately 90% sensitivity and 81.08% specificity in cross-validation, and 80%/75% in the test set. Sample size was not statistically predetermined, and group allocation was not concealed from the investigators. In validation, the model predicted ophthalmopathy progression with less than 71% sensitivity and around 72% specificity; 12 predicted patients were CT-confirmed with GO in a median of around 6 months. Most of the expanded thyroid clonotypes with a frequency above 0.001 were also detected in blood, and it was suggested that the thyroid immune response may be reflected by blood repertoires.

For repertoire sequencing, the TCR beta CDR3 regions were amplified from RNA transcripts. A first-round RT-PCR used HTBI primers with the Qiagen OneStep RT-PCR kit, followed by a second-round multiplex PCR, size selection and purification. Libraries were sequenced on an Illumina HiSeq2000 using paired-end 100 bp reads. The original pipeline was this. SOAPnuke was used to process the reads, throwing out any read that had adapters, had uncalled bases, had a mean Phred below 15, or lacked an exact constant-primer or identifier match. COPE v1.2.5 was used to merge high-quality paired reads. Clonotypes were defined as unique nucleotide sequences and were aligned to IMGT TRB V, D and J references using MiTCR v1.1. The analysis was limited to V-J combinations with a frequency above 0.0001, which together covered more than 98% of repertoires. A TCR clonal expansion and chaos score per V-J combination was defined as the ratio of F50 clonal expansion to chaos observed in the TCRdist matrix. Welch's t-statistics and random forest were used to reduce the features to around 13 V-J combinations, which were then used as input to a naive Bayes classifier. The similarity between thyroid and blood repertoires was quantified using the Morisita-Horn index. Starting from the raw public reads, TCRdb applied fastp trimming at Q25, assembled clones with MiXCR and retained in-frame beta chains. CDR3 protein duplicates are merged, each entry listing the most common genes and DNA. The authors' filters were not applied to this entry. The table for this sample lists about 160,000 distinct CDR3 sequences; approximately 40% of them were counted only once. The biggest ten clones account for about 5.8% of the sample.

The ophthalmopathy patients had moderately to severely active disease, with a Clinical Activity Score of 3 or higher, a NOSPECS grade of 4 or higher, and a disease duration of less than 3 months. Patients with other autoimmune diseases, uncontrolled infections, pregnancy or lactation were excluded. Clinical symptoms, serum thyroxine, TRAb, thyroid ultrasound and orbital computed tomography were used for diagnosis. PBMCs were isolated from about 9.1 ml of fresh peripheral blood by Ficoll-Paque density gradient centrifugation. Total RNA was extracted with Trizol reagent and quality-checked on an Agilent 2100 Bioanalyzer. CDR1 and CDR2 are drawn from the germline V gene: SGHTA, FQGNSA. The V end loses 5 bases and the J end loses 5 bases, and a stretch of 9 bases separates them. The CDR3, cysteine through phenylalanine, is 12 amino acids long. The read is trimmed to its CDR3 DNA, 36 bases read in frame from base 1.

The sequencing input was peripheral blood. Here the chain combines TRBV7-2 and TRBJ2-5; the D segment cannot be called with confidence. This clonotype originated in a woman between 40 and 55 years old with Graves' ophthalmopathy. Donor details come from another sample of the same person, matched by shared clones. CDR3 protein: CASSRLIETQYF. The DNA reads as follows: TGTGCCAGCAGCCGACTCATCGAGACCCAGTACTTC.